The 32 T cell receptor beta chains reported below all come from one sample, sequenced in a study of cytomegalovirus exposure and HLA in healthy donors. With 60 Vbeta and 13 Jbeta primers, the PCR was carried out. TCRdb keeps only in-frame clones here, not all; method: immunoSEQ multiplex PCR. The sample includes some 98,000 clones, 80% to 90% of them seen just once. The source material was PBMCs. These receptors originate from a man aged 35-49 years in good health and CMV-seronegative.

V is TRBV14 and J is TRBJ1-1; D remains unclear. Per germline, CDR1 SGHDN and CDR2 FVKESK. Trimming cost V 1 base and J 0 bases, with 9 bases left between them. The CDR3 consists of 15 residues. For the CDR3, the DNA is TGTGCCAGCAGCCAAGTACCCGGGATGAACACTGAAGCTTTCTTT. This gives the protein CASSQVPGMNTEAFF.

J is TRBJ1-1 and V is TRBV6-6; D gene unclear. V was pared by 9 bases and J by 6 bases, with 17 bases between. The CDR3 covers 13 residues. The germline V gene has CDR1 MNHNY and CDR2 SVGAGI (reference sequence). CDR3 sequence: CASYTRAGAEAFF. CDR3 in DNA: TGTGCCAGTTATACTAGGGCTGGAGCTGAAGCTTTCTTT.

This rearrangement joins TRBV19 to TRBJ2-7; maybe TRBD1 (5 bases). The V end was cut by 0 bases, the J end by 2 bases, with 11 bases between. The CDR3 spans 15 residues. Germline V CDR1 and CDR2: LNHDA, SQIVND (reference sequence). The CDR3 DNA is TGTGCCAGTAGTATAGAAGGGGTCCCGACCTACGAGCAGTACTTC. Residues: CASSIEGVPTYEQYF.

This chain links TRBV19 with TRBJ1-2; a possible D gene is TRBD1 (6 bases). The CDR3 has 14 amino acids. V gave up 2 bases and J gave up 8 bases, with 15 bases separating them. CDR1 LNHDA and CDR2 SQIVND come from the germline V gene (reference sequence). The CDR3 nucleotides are TGTGCCAGTAGTATACAGGGGAGCTCGTTCGGCTACACCTTC. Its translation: CASSIQGSSFGYTF.

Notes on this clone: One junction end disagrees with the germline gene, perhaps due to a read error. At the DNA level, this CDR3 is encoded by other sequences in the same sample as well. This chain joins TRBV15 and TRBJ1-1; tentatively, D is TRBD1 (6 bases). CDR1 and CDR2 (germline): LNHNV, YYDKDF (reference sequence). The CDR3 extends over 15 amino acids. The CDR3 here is CATSREAGVIAEAFF. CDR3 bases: TGTGCCACTAGCAGAGAAGCAGGGGTGATCGCTGAAGCTTTCTTT.

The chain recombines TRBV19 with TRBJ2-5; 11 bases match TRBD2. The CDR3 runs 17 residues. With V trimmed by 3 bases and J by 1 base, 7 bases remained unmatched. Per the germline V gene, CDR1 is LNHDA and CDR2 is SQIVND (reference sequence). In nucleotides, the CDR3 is TGTGCCAGTAGTATCTTCCCCCTAGCGGGGGGCCAAGAGACCCAGTACTTC. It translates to CASSIFPLAGGQETQYF.

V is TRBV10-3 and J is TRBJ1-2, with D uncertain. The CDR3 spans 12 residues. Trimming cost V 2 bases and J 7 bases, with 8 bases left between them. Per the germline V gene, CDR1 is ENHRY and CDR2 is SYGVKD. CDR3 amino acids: CAISEGPGGYTF. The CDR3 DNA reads TGTGCCATCAGTGAGGGGCCTGGTGGCTACACCTTC.

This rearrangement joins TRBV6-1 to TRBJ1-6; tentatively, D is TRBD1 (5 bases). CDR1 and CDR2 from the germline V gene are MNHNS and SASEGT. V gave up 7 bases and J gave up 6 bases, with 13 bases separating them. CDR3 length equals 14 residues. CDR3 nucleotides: TGTGCCAGCATACTGGATAGGGGTAATTCACCCCTCCACTTT. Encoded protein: CASILDRGNSPLHF.

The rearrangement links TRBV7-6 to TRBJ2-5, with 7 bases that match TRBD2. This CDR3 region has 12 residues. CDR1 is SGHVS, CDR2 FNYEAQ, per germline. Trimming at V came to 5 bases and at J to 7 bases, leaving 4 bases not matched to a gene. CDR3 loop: CASSIPGGTQYF. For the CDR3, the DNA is TGTGCCAGCAGCATACCGGGGGGGACCCAGTACTTC.

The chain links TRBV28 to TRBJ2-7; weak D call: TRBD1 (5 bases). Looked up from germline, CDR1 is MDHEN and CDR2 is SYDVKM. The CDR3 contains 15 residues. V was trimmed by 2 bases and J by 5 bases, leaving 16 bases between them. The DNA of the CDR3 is TGTGCCAGCAGTTTAAGTAAGGGGTTAGTAGACGAGCAGTACTTC. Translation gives CASSLSKGLVDEQYF.

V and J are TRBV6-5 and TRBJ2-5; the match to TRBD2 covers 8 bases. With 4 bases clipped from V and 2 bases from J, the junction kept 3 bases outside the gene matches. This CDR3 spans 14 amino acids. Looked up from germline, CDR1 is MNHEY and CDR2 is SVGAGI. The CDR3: CASSFGTRQETQYF. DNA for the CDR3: TGTGCCAGCAGTTTCGGGACTAGACAAGAGACCCAGTACTTC.

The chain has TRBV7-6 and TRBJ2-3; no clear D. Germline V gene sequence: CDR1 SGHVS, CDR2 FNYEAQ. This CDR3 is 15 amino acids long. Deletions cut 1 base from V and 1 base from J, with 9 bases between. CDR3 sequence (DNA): TGTGCCAGCAGCTTAGATAAAACTCGCACAGATACGCAGTATTTT. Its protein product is CASSLDKTRTDTQYF.

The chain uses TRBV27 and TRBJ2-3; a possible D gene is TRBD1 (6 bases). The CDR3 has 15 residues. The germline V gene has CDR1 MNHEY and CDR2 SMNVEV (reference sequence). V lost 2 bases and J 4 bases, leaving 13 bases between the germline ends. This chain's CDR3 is CASSLGQGFPDTQYF. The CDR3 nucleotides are TGTGCCAGCAGTTTAGGGCAGGGGTTCCCAGATACGCAGTATTTT.

CDR3 residues: CAWSVRQGDTGYTF. In DNA, the CDR3 is TGTGCCTGGAGTGTACGGCAGGGTGATACTGGCTACACCTTC. This sequence joins TRBV30 and TRBJ1-2; D is possibly TRBD1 (5 bases). V was cut by 0 bases and J by 7 bases, with 15 bases left in between. In germline, CDR1 is GTSNPN, CDR2 SVGIG (reference sequence). The CDR3 totals 14 residues.

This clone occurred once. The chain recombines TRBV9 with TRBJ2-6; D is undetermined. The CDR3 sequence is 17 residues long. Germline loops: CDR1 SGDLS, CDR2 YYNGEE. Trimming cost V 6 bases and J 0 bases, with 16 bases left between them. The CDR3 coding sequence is TGTGCCAGCATCGTCCGTCATGAGATCTCTGGGGCCAACGTCCTGACTTTC. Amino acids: CASIVRHEISGANVLTF.

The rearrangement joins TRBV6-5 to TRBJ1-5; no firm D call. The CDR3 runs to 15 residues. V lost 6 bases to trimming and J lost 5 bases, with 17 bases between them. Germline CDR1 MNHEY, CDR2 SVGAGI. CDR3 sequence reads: CASRGLHSSDQPQHF. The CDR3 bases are TGTGCCAGCAGAGGCCTGCACAGTTCGGATCAGCCCCAGCATTTT.

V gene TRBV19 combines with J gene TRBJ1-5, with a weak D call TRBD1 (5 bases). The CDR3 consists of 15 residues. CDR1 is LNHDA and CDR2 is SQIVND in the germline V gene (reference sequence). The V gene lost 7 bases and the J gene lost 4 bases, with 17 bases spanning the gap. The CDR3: CASTPGRGGNQPQHF. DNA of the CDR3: TGTGCCAGTACCCCAGGAAGGGGAGGGAATCAGCCCCAGCATTTT. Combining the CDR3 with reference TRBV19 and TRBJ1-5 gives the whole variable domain DGGITQSPKYLFRKEGQNVTLSCEQNLNHDAMYWYRQDPGQGLRLIYYSQIVNDFQKGDIAEGYSVSREKKESFPLTVTSAQKNPTAFYLCASTPGRGGNQPQHFGDGTRLSIL.

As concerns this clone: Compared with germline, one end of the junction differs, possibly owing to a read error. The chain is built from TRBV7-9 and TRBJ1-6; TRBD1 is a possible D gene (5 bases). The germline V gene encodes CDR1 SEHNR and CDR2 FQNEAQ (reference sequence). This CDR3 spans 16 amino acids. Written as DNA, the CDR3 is TGTTCCAGCAGCTTAGTATCTGGGACTCCGGGTTCACCCCTCCACTTT. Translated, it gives CSSSLVSGTPGSPLHF.

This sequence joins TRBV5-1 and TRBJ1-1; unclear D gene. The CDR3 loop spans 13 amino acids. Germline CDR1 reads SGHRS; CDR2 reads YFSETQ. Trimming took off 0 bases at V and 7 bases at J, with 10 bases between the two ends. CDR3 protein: CASSLETVREAFF. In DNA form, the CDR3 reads TGCGCCAGCAGCTTGGAAACGGTTCGTGAAGCTTTCTTT.

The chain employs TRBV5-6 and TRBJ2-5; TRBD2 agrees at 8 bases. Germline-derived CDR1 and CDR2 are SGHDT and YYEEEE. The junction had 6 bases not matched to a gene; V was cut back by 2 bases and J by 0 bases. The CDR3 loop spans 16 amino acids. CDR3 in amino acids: CASSLEAGVYQETQYF. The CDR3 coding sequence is TGTGCCAGCAGCTTAGAAGCGGGGGTTTACCAAGAGACCCAGTACTTC.

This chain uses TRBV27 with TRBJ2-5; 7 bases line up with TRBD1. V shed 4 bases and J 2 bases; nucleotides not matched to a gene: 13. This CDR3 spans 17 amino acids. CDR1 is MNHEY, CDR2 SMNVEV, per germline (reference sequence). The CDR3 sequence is CASSSVATGALQETQYF. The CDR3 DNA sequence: TGTGCCAGCAGTTCGGTGGCTACAGGGGCCCTACAAGAGACCCAGTACTTC.

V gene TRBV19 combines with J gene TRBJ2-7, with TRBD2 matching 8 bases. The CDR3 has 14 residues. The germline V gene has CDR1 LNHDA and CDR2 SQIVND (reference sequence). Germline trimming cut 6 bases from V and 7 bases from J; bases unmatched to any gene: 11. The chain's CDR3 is CASRRGGSTGEQYF. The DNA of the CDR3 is TGTGCCAGTAGACGGGGGGGATCAACAGGGGAGCAGTACTTC.

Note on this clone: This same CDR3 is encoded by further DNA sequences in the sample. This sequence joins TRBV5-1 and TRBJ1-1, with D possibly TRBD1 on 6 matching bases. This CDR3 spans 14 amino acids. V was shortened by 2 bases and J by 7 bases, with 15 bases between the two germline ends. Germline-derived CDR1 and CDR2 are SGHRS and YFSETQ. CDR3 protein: CASSLGGGGDEAFF. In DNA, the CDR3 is TGCGCCAGCAGCTTAGGAGGAGGGGGGGATGAAGCTTTCTTT.

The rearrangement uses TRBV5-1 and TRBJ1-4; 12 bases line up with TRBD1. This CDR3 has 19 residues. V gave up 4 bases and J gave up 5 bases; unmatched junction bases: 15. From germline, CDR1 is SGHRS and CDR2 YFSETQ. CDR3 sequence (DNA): TGCGCCAGCAGCCGGTCTACGGCGGGACAGGGGGCTTCAAATGAAAAACTGTTTTTT. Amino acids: CASSRSTAGQGASNEKLFF. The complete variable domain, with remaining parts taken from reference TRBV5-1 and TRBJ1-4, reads KAGVTQTPRYLIKTRGQQVTLSCSPISGHRSVSWYQQTPGQGLQFLFEYFSETQRNKGNFPGRFSGRQFSNSRSEMNVSTLELGDSALYLCASSRSTAGQGASNEKLFFGSGTQLSVL.

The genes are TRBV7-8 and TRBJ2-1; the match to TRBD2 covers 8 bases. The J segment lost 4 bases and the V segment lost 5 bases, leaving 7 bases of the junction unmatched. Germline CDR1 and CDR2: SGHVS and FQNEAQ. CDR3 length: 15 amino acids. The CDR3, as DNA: TGTGCCAGCAGCAAAGCGGCGGGGGGATACAATGAGCAGTTCTTC. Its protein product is CASSKAAGGYNEQFF.

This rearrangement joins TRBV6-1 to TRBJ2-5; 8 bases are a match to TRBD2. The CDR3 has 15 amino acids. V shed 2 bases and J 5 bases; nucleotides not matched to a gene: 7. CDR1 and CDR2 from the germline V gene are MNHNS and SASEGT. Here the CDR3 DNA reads TGTGCCAGCAGTGAATGGCGGGGGGCCGGTGAGACCCAGTACTTC. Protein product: CASSEWRGAGETQYF.

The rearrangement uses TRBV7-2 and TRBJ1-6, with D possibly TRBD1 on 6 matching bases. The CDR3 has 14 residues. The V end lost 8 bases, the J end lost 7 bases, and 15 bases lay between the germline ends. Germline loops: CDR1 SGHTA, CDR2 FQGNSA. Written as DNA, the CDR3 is TGTGCCAGCGGAATGGGGGCAGTGAATTCACCCCTCCACTTT. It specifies CASGMGAVNSPLHF.

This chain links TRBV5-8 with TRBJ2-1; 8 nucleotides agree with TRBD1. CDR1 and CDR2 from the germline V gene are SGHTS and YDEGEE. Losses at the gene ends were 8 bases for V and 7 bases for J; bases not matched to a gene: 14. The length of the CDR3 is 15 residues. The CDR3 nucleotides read TGTGCCAGTCCTGGCCGGGACAGGTGGAGTAATGAGCAGTTCTTC. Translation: CASPGRDRWSNEQFF.

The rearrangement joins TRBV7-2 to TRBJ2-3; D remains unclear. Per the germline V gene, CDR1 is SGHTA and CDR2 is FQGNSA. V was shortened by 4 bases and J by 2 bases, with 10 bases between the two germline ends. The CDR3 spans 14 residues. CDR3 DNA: TGTGCCAGCAGCTCCTTCCCTACCACAGATACGCAGTATTTT. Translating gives CASSSFPTTDTQYF. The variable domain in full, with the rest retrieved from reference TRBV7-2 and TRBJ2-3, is GAGVSQSPSNKVTEKGKDVELRCDPISGHTALYWYRQSLGQGLEFLIYFQGNSAPDKSGLPSDRFSAERTGGSVSTLTIQRTQQEDSAVYLCASSSFPTTDTQYFGPGTRLTVL.

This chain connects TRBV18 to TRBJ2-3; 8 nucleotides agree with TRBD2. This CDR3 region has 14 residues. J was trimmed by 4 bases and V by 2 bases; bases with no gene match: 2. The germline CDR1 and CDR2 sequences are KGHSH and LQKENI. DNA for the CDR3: TGTGCCAGCTCACCAGCGGGGGGCCCAGATACGCAGTATTTT. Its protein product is CASSPAGGPDTQYF.

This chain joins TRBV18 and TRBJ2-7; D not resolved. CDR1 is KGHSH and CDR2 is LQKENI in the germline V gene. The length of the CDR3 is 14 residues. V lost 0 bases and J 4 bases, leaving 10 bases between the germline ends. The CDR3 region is CASSPPVQTYEQYF. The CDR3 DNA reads TGTGCCAGCTCACCACCGGTGCAGACTTACGAGCAGTACTTC.

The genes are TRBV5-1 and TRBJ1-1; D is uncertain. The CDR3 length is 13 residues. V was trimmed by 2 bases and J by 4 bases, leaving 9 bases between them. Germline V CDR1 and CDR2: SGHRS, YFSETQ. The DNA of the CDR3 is TGCGCCAGCAGCTTACTAGGGCTCACTGAAGCTTTCTTT. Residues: CASSLLGLTEAFF.